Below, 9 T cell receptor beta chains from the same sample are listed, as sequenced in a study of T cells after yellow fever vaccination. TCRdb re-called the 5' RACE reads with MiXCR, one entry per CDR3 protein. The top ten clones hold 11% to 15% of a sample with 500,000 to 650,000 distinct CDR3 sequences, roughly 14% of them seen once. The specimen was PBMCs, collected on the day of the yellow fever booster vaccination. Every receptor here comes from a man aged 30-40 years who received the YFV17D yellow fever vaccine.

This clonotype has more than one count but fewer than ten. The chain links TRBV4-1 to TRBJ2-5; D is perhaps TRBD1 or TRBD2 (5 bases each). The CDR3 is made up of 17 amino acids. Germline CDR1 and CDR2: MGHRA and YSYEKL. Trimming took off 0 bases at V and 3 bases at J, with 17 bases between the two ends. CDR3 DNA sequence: TGCGCCAGCAGCCAAGATATGCGAGAGGGGTCGAAAGAGACCCAGTACTTC. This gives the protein CASSQDMREGSKETQYF.

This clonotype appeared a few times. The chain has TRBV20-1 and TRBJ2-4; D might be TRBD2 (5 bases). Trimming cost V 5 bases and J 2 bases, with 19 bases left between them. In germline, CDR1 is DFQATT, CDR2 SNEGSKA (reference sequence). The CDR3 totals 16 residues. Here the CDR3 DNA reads TGCAGTGCTCCTCGAGAGGGTGTGGTGTCCAAAAACATTCAGTACTTC. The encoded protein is CSAPREGVVSKNIQYF.

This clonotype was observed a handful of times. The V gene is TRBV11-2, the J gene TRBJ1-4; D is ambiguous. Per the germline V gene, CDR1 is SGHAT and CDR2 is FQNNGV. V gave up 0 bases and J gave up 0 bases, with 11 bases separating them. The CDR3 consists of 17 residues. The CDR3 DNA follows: TGTGCCAGCAGCTTAGAATCCTCCTGGCCAACTAATGAAAAACTGTTTTTT. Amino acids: CASSLESSWPTNEKLFF.

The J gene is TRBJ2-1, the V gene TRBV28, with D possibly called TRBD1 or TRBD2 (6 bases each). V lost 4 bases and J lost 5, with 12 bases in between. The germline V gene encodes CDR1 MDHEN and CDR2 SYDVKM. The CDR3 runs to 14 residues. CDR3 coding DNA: TGTGCCAGCAGTTCCGGGGGCTTAAACAATGAGCAGTTCTTC. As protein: CASSSGGLNNEQFF.

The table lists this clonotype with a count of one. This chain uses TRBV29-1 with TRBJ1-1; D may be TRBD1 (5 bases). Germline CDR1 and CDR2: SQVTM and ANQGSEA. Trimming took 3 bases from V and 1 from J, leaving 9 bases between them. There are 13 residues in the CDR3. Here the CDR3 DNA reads TGCAGCGTTGATGAGGGGCCGAACACTGAAGCTTTCTTT. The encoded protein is CSVDEGPNTEAFF.

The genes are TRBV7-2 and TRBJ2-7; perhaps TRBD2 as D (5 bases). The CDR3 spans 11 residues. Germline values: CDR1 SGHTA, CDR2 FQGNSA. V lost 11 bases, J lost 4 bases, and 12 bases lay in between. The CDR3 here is CAGGLGYEQYF. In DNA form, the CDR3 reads TGTGCCGGTGGACTTGGGTACGAGCAGTACTTC.

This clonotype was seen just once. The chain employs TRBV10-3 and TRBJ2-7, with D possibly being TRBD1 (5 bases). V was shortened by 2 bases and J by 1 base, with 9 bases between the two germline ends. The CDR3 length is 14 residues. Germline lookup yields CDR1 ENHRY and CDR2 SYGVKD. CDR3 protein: CAISEGRVSYEQYF. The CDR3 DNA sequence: TGTGCCATCAGTGAGGGCAGGGTGTCCTACGAGCAGTACTTC.

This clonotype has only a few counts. This CDR3 is CASSRGTEQYF. The CDR3 DNA sequence: TGTGCCAGCAGCCGCGGGACTGAGCAGTACTTC. V usage is TRBV7-2 and J usage is TRBJ2-7, with D possibly being TRBD2 (6 bases). The CDR3 consists of 11 residues. CDR1 SGHTA and CDR2 FQGNSA come from the germline V gene. Trimming stripped 5 bases from V and 7 bases from J, with 9 bases between.

CDR3 sequence: CASSRQLAGEINEQFF. The CDR3 nucleotides read TGTGCCAGCAGCCGCCAACTAGCGGGAGAAATCAATGAGCAGTTCTTC. The chain is built from TRBV7-2 and TRBJ2-1; 11 nucleotides agree with TRBD2. The CDR3 sequence is 16 residues long. V was clipped by 5 bases and J by 6 bases; unmatched bases: 9. CDR1 SGHTA and CDR2 FQGNSA come from the germline V gene.